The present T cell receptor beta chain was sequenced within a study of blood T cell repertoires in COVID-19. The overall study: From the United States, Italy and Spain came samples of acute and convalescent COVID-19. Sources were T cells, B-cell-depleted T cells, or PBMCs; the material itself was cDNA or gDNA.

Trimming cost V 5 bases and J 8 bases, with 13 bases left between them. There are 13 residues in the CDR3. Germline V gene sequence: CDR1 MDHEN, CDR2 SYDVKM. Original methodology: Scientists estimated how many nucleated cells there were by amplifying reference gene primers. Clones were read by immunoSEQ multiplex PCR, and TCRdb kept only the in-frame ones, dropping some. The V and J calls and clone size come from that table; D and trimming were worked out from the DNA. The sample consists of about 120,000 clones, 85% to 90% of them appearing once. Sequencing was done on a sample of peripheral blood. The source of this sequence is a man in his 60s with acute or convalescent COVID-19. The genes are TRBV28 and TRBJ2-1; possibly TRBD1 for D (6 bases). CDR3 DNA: TGTGCCAGCAGTGTAGATTACAGGGATGAGCAGTTCTTC. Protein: CASSVDYRDEQFF.